This T cell receptor (beta chain) was profiled in a study of cytomegalovirus exposure and HLA in healthy donors. Broader study findings: In a later analysis, a missense DCLRE1C variant was linked to TCR beta V- and J-gene trimming. The later analysis indicated that the majority of CMV-associated TCR beta chains appeared HLA-restricted. Several V segments, TRBV6-2 and TRBV6-3 among them, could not be told apart and were dropped.

The PCR ran on 60 Vbeta and 13 Jbeta primers. The protocol was immunoSEQ multiplex PCR, while the TCRdb copy is restricted to in-frame clones and leaves out a portion. This sample has under 70,000 clones, with around 63% found just once. Participants comprised healthy donors of bone marrow. Deletions cut 2 bases from V and 4 bases from J, with 9 bases between. The CDR3 is 13 residues long. Germline CDR1 is SGHDT and CDR2 is YYEEEE. This clone was seen a handful of times. What it binds is unknown. This sequence joins TRBV5-6 and TRBJ1-1; D is unresolved. The receptor was isolated from a woman aged 30 to 39 in good health and CMV-seronegative. Sequenced sample: PBMCs. The CDR3 reads CASSFILGTEAFF. As DNA, the CDR3 is TGTGCCAGCAGCTTTATCCTCGGCACTGAAGCTTTCTTT.